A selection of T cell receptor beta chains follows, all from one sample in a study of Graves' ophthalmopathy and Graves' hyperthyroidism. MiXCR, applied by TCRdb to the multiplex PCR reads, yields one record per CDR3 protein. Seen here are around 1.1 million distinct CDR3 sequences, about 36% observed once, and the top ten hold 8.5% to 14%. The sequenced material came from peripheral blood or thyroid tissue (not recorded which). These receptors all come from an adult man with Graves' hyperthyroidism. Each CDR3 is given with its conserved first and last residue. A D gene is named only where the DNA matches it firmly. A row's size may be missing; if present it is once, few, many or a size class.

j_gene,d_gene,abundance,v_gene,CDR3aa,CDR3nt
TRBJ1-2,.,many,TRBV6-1,CASSAGILYGYTF,TGTGCCAGCAGTGCTGGGATTTTATATGGCTACACCTTC
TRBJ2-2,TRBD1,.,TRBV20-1,CSTPGQRNTGELFF,TGCAGTACTCCGGGACAGCGGAACACCGGGGAGCTGTTTTTT
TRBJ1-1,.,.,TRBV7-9,CASDPLGGDPEAFF,TGTGCCAGCGACCCCCTGGGCGGGGACCCCGAAGCTTTCTTT
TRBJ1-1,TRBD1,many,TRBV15,CATSITGDTEAFF,TGTGCCACCAGTATAACAGGGGATACTGAAGCTTTCTTT
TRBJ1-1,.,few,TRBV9,CASSRRGFNTEAFF,TGTGCCAGCAGTCGTAGAGGGTTTAACACTGAAGCTTTCTTT
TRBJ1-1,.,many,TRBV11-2,CASSLATTEAFF,TGTGCCAGCAGCTTAGCAACCACGGAAGCTTTCTTT
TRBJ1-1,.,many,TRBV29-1,CSVDRDTGLNTEAFF,TGCAGCGTAGATAGGGATACAGGGTTGAACACTGAAGCTTTCTTT
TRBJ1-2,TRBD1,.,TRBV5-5,CASSRTHTGGRDYGYTF,TGTGCCAGCAGCCGAACACACACAGGGGGTAGGGACTATGGCTACACCTTC
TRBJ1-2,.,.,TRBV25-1,CASSLRGFLYGYTF,TGTGCCAGCAGTTTAAGGGGGTTCCTCTATGGCTACACCTTC
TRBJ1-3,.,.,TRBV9,CASKRSSSGNTIYF,TGTGCCAGCAAGAGGTCCTCTTCTGGAAACACCATATATTTT
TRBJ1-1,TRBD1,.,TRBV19,CASSIDWTGVMNTEAFF,TGTGCCAGTAGTATTGACTGGACAGGGGTCATGAACACTGAAGCTTTCTTT
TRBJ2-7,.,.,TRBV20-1,CSANSGPRNQHEQYF,TGCAGTGCAAATAGCGGTCCTCGGAATCAACACGAGCAGTACTTC
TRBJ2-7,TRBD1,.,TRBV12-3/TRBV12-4,CASSLSGTASYEQYF,TGTGCCAGCAGCCTATCCGGGACAGCATCCTACGAGCAGTACTTC
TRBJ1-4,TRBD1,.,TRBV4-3,CASSQDPTGGNEKLFF,TGCGCCAGCAGCCAAGACCCGACAGGGGGTAATGAAAAACTGTTTTTT
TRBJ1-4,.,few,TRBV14,CASSQVGGAVNEKLFF,TGTGCCAGCAGCCAAGTCGGTGGGGCGGTCAATGAAAAACTGTTTTTT
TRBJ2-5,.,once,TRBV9,CASSVVLGLRGATAQYF,TGTGCCAGCAGCGTAGTTTTAGGACTACGGGGGGCGACGGCCCAGTACTTC
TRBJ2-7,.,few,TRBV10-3,CAISEVAGRYYEQYF,TGTGCCATCAGTGAAGTGGCGGGAAGGTACTACGAGCAGTACTTC
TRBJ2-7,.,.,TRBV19,CASSILPTYEQYF,TGTGCCAGTAGTATTCTCCCCACTTACGAGCAGTACTTC
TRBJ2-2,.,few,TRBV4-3,CASSQDRGWGGELFF,TGCGCCAGCAGCCAAGATAGGGGTTGGGGCGGGGAGCTGTTTTTT
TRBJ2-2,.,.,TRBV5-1,CASSPRDTATNTGELFF,TGCGCCAGCAGCCCCCGGGACACGGCGACGAACACCGGGGAGCTGTTTTTT